This TCR beta chain was obtained from a study of identical twins' blood T cells. Per the study methods: Each donor had about 90,000 to nearly 550,000 clonotypes. TCRdb reprocessed the 5' RACE reads with MiXCR, giving one entry per CDR3 protein. These V and J calls rely on TCRdb rather than the paper's analysis. The sample has roughly 340,000 distinct CDR3 sequences, approximately 30% seen once. Likely shared infections and vaccines: all three twin pairs were reared together. V lost 3 bases and J 3 bases, leaving 11 bases between the germline ends. Germline CDR1 and CDR2: WNHNN and SYGVQD (reference sequence). The CDR3 totals 14 residues.

The chain recombines TRBV10-1 with TRBJ1-1; no clear D gene. The TCR sequence derives from a woman aged 18 to 49 in good health. The sample taken for sequencing was PBMCs. This CDR3 reads CASSETQAHTEAFF. The CDR3 DNA sequence: TGCGCCAGCAGTGAAACCCAGGCGCACACTGAAGCTTTCTTT.